The clone carrying this T cell receptor (beta chain) was seen only a few times. The antigen is not known. There are 16 residues in the CDR3. V was shortened by 1 base and J by 2 bases, with 13 bases between the two germline ends. The sample originates from a study of T cell repertoires in cytomegalovirus infection. Study overall: Indications came from public TCR beta signatures; they pointed to CMV infection and to a matching HLA type. Whole-study findings and limits: Ex vivo responses were dominated by HLA-C-restricted CMV-specific TCR beta clonotypes.

One entry per CDR3 protein, called by TCRdb with MiXCR from the reads. The sample lists approximately 730,000 distinct CDR3 sequences; 29% were seen once. This sample comprised cultured CD8+ T cells from PBMCs, obtained from culture after CMV antigen stimulation. The chain has TRBV12-3 or TRBV12-4 and TRBJ2-3, with D unresolved. This receptor was identified in a human donor in good health (CMV status not recorded). Some clones in this sample may be carry-over from other donors' samples. The CDR3 DNA reads TGTGCCAGCAGTTTAGGGAGACTCCCTCCCACAGATACGCAGTATTTT. The encoded protein is CASSLGRLPPTDTQYF.